The present T cell receptor beta chain was sequenced within a study of T cell changes during pregnancy in multiple sclerosis. TCRdb's table, derived via immunoSEQ multiplex PCR, lists solely in-frame clones and lacks some. The sample contains 95,000 to 100,000 clones, about 91% of which appear only once. The CDR3 has 15 residues. Per the germline V gene, CDR1 is MGHDK and CDR2 is SYGVNS. Between the trimmed V and J ends, which lost 6 bases and 0 bases, there was a span of 15 bases. The receptor was derived from a female donor with multiple sclerosis, enrolled in a pregnancy study. The J gene is TRBJ2-7, the V gene TRBV25-1; the D is unclear. The input for sequencing was peripheral blood, taken in the second trimester of pregnancy. The DNA for the CDR3 is TGTGCCAGCAGGCCCCCGAGCACCCTCTCCTACGAGCAGTACTTC. Protein product: CASRPPSTLSYEQYF.